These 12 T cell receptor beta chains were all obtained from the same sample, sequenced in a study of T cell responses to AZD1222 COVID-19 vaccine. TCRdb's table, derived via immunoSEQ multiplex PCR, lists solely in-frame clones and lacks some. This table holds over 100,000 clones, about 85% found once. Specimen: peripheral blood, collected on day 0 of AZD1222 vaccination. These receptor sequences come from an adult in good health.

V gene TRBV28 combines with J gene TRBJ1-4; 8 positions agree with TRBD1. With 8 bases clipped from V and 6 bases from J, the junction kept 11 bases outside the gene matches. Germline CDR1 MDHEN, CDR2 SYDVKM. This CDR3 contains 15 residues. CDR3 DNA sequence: TGTGCCAGCGGTCAAGTTCAGGGGGCGCATGAAAAACTGTTTTTT. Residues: CASGQVQGAHEKLFF.

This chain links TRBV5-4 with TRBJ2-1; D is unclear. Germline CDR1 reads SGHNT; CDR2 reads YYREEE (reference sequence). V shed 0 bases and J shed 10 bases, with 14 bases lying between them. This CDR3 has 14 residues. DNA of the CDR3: TGTGCCAGCAGCTTGGAGGTCAACCGAATAGAGCAGTTCTTC. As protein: CASSLEVNRIEQFF.

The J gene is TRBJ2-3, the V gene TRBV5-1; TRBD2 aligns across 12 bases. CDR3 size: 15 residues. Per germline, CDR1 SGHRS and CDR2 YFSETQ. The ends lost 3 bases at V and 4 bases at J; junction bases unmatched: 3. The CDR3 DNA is TGCGCCAGCAGCTCGGGACTAGCGGGCTCAGATACGCAGTATTTT. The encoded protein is CASSSGLAGSDTQYF. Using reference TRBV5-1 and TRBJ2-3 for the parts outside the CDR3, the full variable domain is KAGVTQTPRYLIKTRGQQVTLSCSPISGHRSVSWYQQTPGQGLQFLFEYFSETQRNKGNFPGRFSGRQFSNSRSEMNVSTLELGDSALYLCASSSGLAGSDTQYFGPGTRLTVL.

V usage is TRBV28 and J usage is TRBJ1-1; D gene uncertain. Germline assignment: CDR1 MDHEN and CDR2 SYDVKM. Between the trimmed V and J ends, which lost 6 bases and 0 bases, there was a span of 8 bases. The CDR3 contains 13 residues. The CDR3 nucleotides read TGTGCCAGCAGCCCGGCTATGAACACTGAAGCTTTCTTT. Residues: CASSPAMNTEAFF. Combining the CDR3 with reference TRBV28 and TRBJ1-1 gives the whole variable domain DVKVTQSSRYLVKRTGEKVFLECVQDMDHENMFWYRQDPGLGLRLIYFSYDVKMKEKGDIPEGYSVSREKKERFSLILESASTNQTSMYLCASSPAMNTEAFFGQGTRLTVV.

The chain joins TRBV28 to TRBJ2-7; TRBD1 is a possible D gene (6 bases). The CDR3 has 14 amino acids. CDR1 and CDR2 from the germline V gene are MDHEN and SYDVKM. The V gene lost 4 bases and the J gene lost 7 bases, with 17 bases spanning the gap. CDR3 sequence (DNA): TGTGCCAGCAGTTACCGGACAGCCAATTGGGAGCAGTACTTC. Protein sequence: CASSYRTANWEQYF.

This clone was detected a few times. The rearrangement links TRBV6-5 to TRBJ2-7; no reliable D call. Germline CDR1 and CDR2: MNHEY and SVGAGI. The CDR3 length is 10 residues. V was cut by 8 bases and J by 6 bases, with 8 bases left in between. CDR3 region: CASGLIEQYF. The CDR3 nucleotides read TGTGCCAGCGGGCTCATCGAGCAGTACTTC.

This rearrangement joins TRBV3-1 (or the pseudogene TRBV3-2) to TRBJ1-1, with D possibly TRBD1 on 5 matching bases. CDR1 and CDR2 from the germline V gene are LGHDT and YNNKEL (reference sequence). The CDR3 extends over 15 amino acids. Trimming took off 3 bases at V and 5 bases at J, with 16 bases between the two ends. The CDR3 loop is CASSQLRGGGTEAFF. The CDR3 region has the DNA TGTGCCAGCAGCCAGTTACGGGGGGGTGGGACTGAAGCTTTCTTT.

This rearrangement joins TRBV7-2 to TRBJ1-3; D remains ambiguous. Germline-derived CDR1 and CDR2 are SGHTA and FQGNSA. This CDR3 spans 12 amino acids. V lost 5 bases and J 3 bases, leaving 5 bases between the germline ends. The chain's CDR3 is CASSNIGNTIYF. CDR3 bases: TGTGCCAGCAGCAATATTGGAAACACCATATATTTT.

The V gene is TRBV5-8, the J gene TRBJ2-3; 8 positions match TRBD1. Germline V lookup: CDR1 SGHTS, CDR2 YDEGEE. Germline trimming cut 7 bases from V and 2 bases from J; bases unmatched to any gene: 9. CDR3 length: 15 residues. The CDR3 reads CASGQGSSDTDTQYF. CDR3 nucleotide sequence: TGTGCCAGCGGACAGGGTTCTAGCGACACAGATACGCAGTATTTT. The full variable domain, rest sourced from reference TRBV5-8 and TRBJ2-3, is EAGVTQSPTHLIKTRGQQATLRCSPISGHTSVYWYQQALGLGLQFLLWYDEGEERNRGNFPPRFSGRQFPNYSSELNVNALELEDSALYLCASGQGSSDTDTQYFGPGTRLTVL.

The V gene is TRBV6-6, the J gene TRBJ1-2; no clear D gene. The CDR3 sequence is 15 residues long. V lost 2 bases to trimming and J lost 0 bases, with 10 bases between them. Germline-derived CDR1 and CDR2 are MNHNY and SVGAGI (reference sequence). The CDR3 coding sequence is TGTGCCAGCAGTTACGCCGCTATGGCTAACTATGGCTACACCTTC. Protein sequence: CASSYAAMANYGYTF.

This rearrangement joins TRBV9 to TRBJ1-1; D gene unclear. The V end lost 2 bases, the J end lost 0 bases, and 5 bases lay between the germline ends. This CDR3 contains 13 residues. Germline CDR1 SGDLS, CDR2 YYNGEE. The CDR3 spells CASSVLVNTEAFF. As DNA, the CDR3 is TGTGCCAGCAGCGTTCTAGTGAACACTGAAGCTTTCTTT.

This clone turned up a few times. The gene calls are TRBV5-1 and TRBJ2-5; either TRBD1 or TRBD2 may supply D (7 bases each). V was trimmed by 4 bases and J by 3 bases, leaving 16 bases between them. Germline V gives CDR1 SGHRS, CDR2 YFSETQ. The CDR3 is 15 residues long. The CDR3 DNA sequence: TGCGCCAGCAGCCCGTCAGGGGGGGAAAAAGAGACCCAGTACTTC. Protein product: CASSPSGGEKETQYF.